Following are 27 T cell receptor beta chains from one sample sequenced in a study of T cell responses to AZD1222 COVID-19 vaccine. Assay: immunoSEQ multiplex PCR; the TCRdb copy retains only in-frame clones and omits some. The sample lists 130,000 or so clones, roughly nine tenths seen once, with approximately 1.5% in the top ten. This specimen was peripheral blood, taken on day 0 of AZD1222 vaccination. The receptors shown here come from an adult in good health.

The CDR3, as DNA: TGTGCCAGCTCACCCCTTGGAGACAGCTCTGGAAACACCATATATTTT. It codes for CASSPLGDSSGNTIYF. The chain links TRBV18 to TRBJ1-3, with D possibly being TRBD1 (5 bases). The CDR3 is 16 residues long. Germline CDR1 reads KGHSH; CDR2 reads LQKENI. Trimming left V 3 bases short and J 0 bases short, with 12 bases between.

There are a few counts of this clone. CDR3 bases: TGTGCTAGTGGTTTGGAACAGAACACTGAAGCTTTCTTT. As protein: CASGLEQNTEAFF. The chain joins TRBV12-5 to TRBJ1-1; unclear D gene. This CDR3 is 13 amino acids long. Trimming removed 1 base from V and 1 base from J, with 4 bases in between. Germline V gene sequence: CDR1 LGHNT, CDR2 FRNRAP.

This clone was detected only a few times. The rearrangement links TRBV13 to TRBJ1-1; possible D gene TRBD1, 5 bases. The CDR3 extends over 14 amino acids. Per the germline V gene, CDR1 is PRHDT and CDR2 is FYEKMQ (reference sequence). Trimming cost V 2 bases and J 4 bases, with 11 bases left between them. The CDR3 DNA reads as TGTGCCAGCAGCTTAAACCCTGGGGGCACTGAAGCTTTCTTT. It is translated as CASSLNPGGTEAFF.

The chain links TRBV7-2 to TRBJ2-3; 9 bases are a match to TRBD2. V shed 0 bases and J 2 bases; nucleotides not matched to a gene: 3. CDR1 is SGHTA, CDR2 FQGNSA, per germline. This CDR3 region has 16 residues. The CDR3 sequence: CASSLAASGNTDTQYF. The CDR3 DNA reads TGTGCCAGCAGCTTAGCTGCTAGCGGGAACACAGATACGCAGTATTTT.

The chain recombines TRBV5-1 with TRBJ2-1, with no clear D. There are 13 residues in the CDR3. Trimming took 6 bases from V and 7 from J, leaving 14 bases between them. Germline V lookup: CDR1 SGHRS, CDR2 YFSETQ. The CDR3 bases are TGCGCCAGCACCCCGGAACCGTTGAATGAGCAGTTCTTC. Translated: CASTPEPLNEQFF.

This rearrangement joins TRBV14 to TRBJ2-1, with 12 bases identical to TRBD2. Germline values: CDR1 SGHDN, CDR2 FVKESK. Trimming removed 7 bases from V and 0 bases from J; junction bases left unmatched: 13. CDR3 length: 19 residues. The DNA for the CDR3 is TGTGCCAGCATAATATCCGGGACTAGCGGGTCCCCCTCCTACAATGAGCAGTTCTTC. This encodes CASIISGTSGSPSYNEQFF.

This clone was seen once. Here the CDR3 DNA reads TGTGCCAGCTCACCACGGCAGAACACTGAAGCTTTCTTT. Amino acids: CASSPRQNTEAFF. The V and J genes are TRBV18 and TRBJ1-1; D gene ambiguous. V was shortened by 1 base and J by 1 base, with 4 bases between the two germline ends. Germline V gene sequence: CDR1 KGHSH, CDR2 LQKENI. This CDR3 spans 13 amino acids.

The chain combines TRBV30 with TRBJ1-2; D gene ambiguous. The V and J ends lost 3 bases and 3 bases respectively, with 8 bases between them. This CDR3 is built from 12 residues. Germline V gene data show CDR1 as GTSNPN and CDR2 as SVGIG (reference sequence). The CDR3 is CAWSPSYYGYTF. The CDR3, as DNA: TGTGCCTGGAGCCCCTCTTACTATGGCTACACCTTC.

The rearrangement links TRBV19 to TRBJ1-5; perhaps TRBD1 as D (5 bases). CDR3 length: 18 amino acids. Germline V gene data show CDR1 as LNHDA and CDR2 as SQIVND (reference sequence). Trimming removed 0 bases from V and 3 bases from J, with 18 bases in between. CDR3 sequence: CASSIEGLRGSLNQPQHF. CDR3 coding DNA: TGTGCCAGTAGTATAGAGGGGTTGAGGGGTTCCCTCAATCAGCCCCAGCATTTT.

This rearrangement joins TRBV4-1 to TRBJ1-4; D gene ambiguous. Germline-derived CDR1 and CDR2 are MGHRA and YSYEKL. The V end lost 0 bases, the J end lost 8 bases, and 13 bases lay between the germline ends. The CDR3 contains 15 residues. The CDR3 protein is CASSQDNGRSEKLFF. DNA of the CDR3: TGCGCCAGCAGCCAAGATAATGGGAGAAGCGAAAAACTGTTTTTT.

The CDR3 is CASSVHLGTSGTNEQFF. CDR3 nucleotides: TGTGCCAGCAGCGTACACCTCGGGACTAGCGGAACCAATGAGCAGTTCTTC. This chain uses TRBV9 with TRBJ2-1; 11 nucleotides line up with TRBD2. CDR3 length equals 17 residues. Germline CDR1 SGDLS, CDR2 YYNGEE. The V segment lost 1 base and the J segment 6 bases; nucleotides outside the gene matches: 9.

The chain uses TRBV6-6 and TRBJ1-5; D is ambiguous. The germline CDR1 and CDR2 sequences are MNHNY and SVGAGI (reference sequence). The germline V and J ends were trimmed by 2 bases and 2 bases, with 10 bases remaining between them. CDR3 length equals 15 residues. CDR3 bases: TGTGCCAGCAGTTACGACCTTGGCGGCAATCAGCCCCAGCATTTT. Translated, it gives CASSYDLGGNQPQHF.

In its sample, this clone was seen once. The chain uses TRBV25-1 and TRBJ1-3; the D is unclear. The CDR3 has 15 residues. V lost 1 base to trimming and J lost 0 bases, with 7 bases between them. CDR1 is MGHDK, CDR2 SYGVNS, per germline. The CDR3 region has the DNA TGTGCCAGCAGTGAATGGCAAGTCTCTGGAAACACCATATATTTT. Amino acid sequence: CASSEWQVSGNTIYF.

This rearrangement joins TRBV30 to TRBJ1-2; D remains unclear. The V gene lost 0 bases and the J gene lost 5 bases, with 19 bases spanning the gap. The germline V gene has CDR1 GTSNPN and CDR2 SVGIG (reference sequence). CDR3 length: 16 residues. The CDR3 coding sequence is TGTGCCTGGAGTGTACTGGGTTTGGTCGGAGGTTATGGCTACACCTTC. Translation gives CAWSVLGLVGGYGYTF.

The chain employs TRBV6-5 and TRBJ1-1; 7 bases match TRBD1. Germline lookup yields CDR1 MNHEY and CDR2 SVGAGI. The CDR3 has 12 amino acids. V lost 6 bases to trimming and J lost 5 bases; unmatched junction nucleotides: 3. The CDR3 bases are TGTGCCAGCAGAAGGGGGCGGACTGAAGCTTTCTTT. It specifies CASRRGRTEAFF.

The chain recombines TRBV19 with TRBJ2-5; 7 positions agree with TRBD2. The CDR3 length is 14 residues. From germline, CDR1 is LNHDA and CDR2 SQIVND (reference sequence). V shed 4 bases, J shed 1 base, and the junction held 3 bases outside the gene matches. The CDR3 DNA reads as TGTGCCAGTAGTACCTCTAGCGGCCAAGAGACCCAGTACTTC. It is translated as CASSTSSGQETQYF.

The chain uses TRBV28 and TRBJ2-1; 10 bases are a match to TRBD2. V shed 3 bases and J 9 bases; nucleotides not matched to a gene: 5. The CDR3 totals 14 residues. Germline-derived CDR1 and CDR2 are MDHEN and SYDVKM. The CDR3 protein is CASSLASGRGEQFF. CDR3 in DNA: TGTGCCAGCAGTTTGGCTAGCGGGAGAGGTGAGCAGTTCTTC.

This clone was observed a handful of times. The V gene is TRBV4-2, the J gene TRBJ1-2, with a tentative D call TRBD1 (5 bases). CDR1 and CDR2 from the germline V gene are LGHNA and YNFKEQ. Trimming left V 7 bases short and J 2 bases short, with 20 bases between. The CDR3 is 16 amino acids. The CDR3 loop is CASTAVLRTQNYGYTF. CDR3 DNA: TGTGCCAGCACCGCCGTTCTTAGGACACAGAACTATGGCTACACCTTC.

This rearrangement joins TRBV11-2 to TRBJ2-1; D might be TRBD2 (7 bases). Germline V gene lookup returns CDR1 SGHAT and CDR2 FQNNGV. Trimming cost V 5 bases and J 10 bases, with 21 bases left between them. This CDR3 spans 15 amino acids. CDR3 sequence (DNA): TGTGCCAGCAGCCGCGGGGGCTCCCAATTCGGGGAGCAGTTCTTC. Its translation is CASSRGGSQFGEQFF.

The chain is built from TRBV19 and TRBJ2-1; D uncertain. V shed 3 bases and J shed 6 bases, with 6 bases lying between them. The length of the CDR3 is 12 residues. Germline CDR1 reads LNHDA; CDR2 reads SQIVND (reference sequence). CDR3 DNA sequence: TGTGCCAGTAGTATCGGTTCCAATGAGCAGTTCTTC. Protein product: CASSIGSNEQFF.

This chain uses TRBV30 with TRBJ1-1, with D perhaps matching TRBD1 (6 bases). Trimming took 4 bases from V and 0 from J, leaving 15 bases between them. This CDR3 is built from 15 residues. From germline, CDR1 is GTSNPN and CDR2 SVGIG (reference sequence). The CDR3 DNA sequence: TGTGCCTGGACTCTCCAGCCAGGGGTGAACACTGAAGCTTTCTTT. Translating gives CAWTLQPGVNTEAFF.

The rearrangement joins TRBV11-1 to TRBJ1-2; maybe TRBD1 (5 bases). Per germline, CDR1 SGHAT and CDR2 FQDESV (reference sequence). The germline V and J ends were trimmed by 0 bases and 8 bases, with 13 bases remaining between them. This CDR3 is 14 amino acids long. CDR3 sequence (DNA): TGTGCCAGCAGCTTAGCCCCGGGGAGGGGCGGCTACACCTTC. Its protein is CASSLAPGRGGYTF. The complete variable domain, with remaining parts taken from reference TRBV11-1 and TRBJ1-2, reads EAEVAQSPRYKITEKSQAVAFWCDPISGHATLYWYRQILGQGPELLVQFQDESVVDDSQLPKDRFSAERLKGVDSTLKIQPAELGDSAMYLCASSLAPGRGGYTFGSGTRLTVV.

The J gene is TRBJ1-1, the V gene TRBV6-2 or TRBV6-3; D remains ambiguous. The V and J ends lost 5 bases and 4 bases respectively, with 8 bases between them. CDR3 size: 12 residues. From germline, CDR1 is MNHEY and CDR2 SVGEGT. CDR3 protein: CASSTFGTEAFF. DNA for the CDR3: TGTGCCAGCAGTACTTTTGGCACTGAAGCTTTCTTT.

The V and J genes are TRBV6-1 and TRBJ1-2, with a weak D call TRBD1 (6 bases). The CDR3 is made up of 14 amino acids. Germline assignment: CDR1 MNHNS and CDR2 SASEGT. The V gene lost 0 bases and the J gene lost 3 bases, with 8 bases spanning the gap. The CDR3, as DNA: TGTGCCAGCAGTGAAGCGACAGGCTACTATGGCTACACCTTC. Translated: CASSEATGYYGYTF.

This chain links TRBV14 with TRBJ1-2; 8 nucleotides align to TRBD1. V was clipped by 1 base and J by 3 bases; unmatched bases: 4. Germline values: CDR1 SGHDN, CDR2 FVKESK. The CDR3 extends over 15 amino acids. In nucleotides, the CDR3 is TGTGCCAGCAGCCAAGTCCCGGGACAGGACTATGGCTACACCTTC. This encodes CASSQVPGQDYGYTF.

The chain employs TRBV13 and TRBJ1-1; 11 nucleotides align to TRBD1. Germline V gene data show CDR1 as PRHDT and CDR2 as FYEKMQ (reference sequence). The V segment lost 4 bases and the J segment 10 bases; nucleotides outside the gene matches: 11. The CDR3 extends over 15 amino acids. The CDR3 sequence: CASSSSDRGRTGAFF. The CDR3 bases are TGTGCCAGCAGCTCCTCGGACAGGGGGCGAACGGGAGCTTTCTTT.

V usage is TRBV12-3 or TRBV12-4 and J usage is TRBJ1-2; TRBD1 aligns across 9 bases. V was pared by 6 bases and J by 4 bases, with 3 bases of the junction left unmatched. The CDR3 runs 13 residues. The CDR3 sequence is CASSLGQGYGYTF. The DNA for the CDR3 is TGTGCCAGCAGCCTGGGACAGGGCTATGGCTACACCTTC.